Listed below are T cell receptor beta chains from one sample, sequenced in a study of Ad26.COV2.S vaccination and SARS-CoV-2 variants. The protocol was immunoSEQ multiplex PCR, while the TCRdb copy is restricted to in-frame clones and leaves out a portion. The table lists around 400,000 clones, 75% to 90% of them singletons. The source was peripheral blood, collected in a trial of Ad26.COV2.S vaccine versus placebo. These receptors all come from a person aged 18-65 years who received the Ad26.COV2.S COVID-19 vaccine or a placebo. Each CDR3 is given with its conserved first and last residue. A D gene is named only where the DNA matches it firmly. Some rows have no size entry. The others give once, few or many, or a class for an expanded clone.

abundance: .; j_gene: TRBJ2-6; d_gene: TRBD1; v_gene: TRBV19; CDR3aa: CASSTLPPGTGPPGANVLTF; CDR3nt: TGTGCCAGTAGTACTCTCCCCCCGGGGACAGGCCCTCCTGGGGCCAACGTCCTGACTTTC
abundance: .; j_gene: TRBJ2-7; d_gene: TRBD2; v_gene: TRBV14; CDR3aa: CASSHGVWGGTLPYEQYF; CDR3nt: TGTGCCAGCAGCCACGGTGTGTGGGGGGGGACTTTACCCTACGAGCAGTACTTC
abundance: .; j_gene: TRBJ2-7; d_gene: .; v_gene: TRBV5-1; CDR3aa: CASSNLLDYEQYF; CDR3nt: TGCGCCAGCAGCAATCTCCTAGACTACGAGCAGTACTTC
abundance: .; j_gene: TRBJ1-1; d_gene: .; v_gene: TRBV7-2; CDR3aa: CASSLGTFSEAFF; CDR3nt: TGTGCCAGCAGCCTCGGGACATTCTCTGAAGCTTTCTTT
abundance: .; j_gene: TRBJ2-7; d_gene: .; v_gene: TRBV6-6; CDR3aa: CASRTADEQYF; CDR3nt: TGTGCCAGCAGAACAGCGGACGAGCAGTACTTC
abundance: .; j_gene: TRBJ1-3; d_gene: TRBD1; v_gene: TRBV15; CDR3aa: CATSSDRLSGNTIYF; CDR3nt: TGTGCCACCAGCTCGGACAGGCTTTCTGGAAACACCATATATTTT
abundance: .; j_gene: TRBJ2-3; d_gene: .; v_gene: TRBV7-9; CDR3aa: CASSLRQFRSTDTQYF; CDR3nt: TGTGCCAGCAGCTTACGTCAGTTCCGAAGCACAGATACGCAGTATTTT
abundance: .; j_gene: TRBJ1-6; d_gene: TRBD1; v_gene: TRBV28; CDR3aa: CASRNSPTGSSSPLHF; CDR3nt: TGTGCCAGCAGAAACTCTCCGACAGGGAGTAGCTCACCCCTCCACTTT
abundance: .; j_gene: TRBJ2-3; d_gene: .; v_gene: TRBV1; CDR3aa: CTSSPPPPREGTDTQYF; CDR3nt: TGCACCAGCAGCCCGCCCCCCCCGCGGGAGGGCACAGATACGCAGTATTTT
abundance: once; j_gene: TRBJ1-2; d_gene: .; v_gene: TRBV11-2; CDR3aa: CASSPNSFYGYTF; CDR3nt: TGTGCCAGCAGCCCCAACAGCTTCTATGGCTACACCTTC
abundance: .; j_gene: TRBJ2-2; d_gene: .; v_gene: TRBV20-1; CDR3aa: CSAQGPGELFF; CDR3nt: TGCAGTGCTCAGGGGCCCGGGGAGCTGTTTTTT